This TCR beta chain was documented in a study of follicular helper T cells after annual influenza vaccination. Overall study: Some donors were sampled over the 2013-2014, 2014-2015 and 2015-2016 vaccinations.

This clone was found once. Data came from immunoSEQ multiplex PCR; TCRdb stores just in-frame clones and leaves some out. The data hold about 11,000 clones, with around 79% observed a single time. The germline gives CDR1 SGHRS, CDR2 YFSETQ. The CDR3 totals 15 residues. Trimming at V came to 3 bases and at J to 4 bases, leaving 2 bases not matched to a gene. The receptor's source is an adult who received the influenza vaccine. The chain combines TRBV5-1 with TRBJ2-1, with 12 bases matching TRBD2. The material was CXCR5- memory CD4+ T cells sorted from blood, obtained 6 weeks after influenza vaccination. The CDR3 is CASSSGTSGYNEQFF. The CDR3 DNA follows: TGCGCCAGCAGCTCCGGGACTAGCGGGTACAATGAGCAGTTCTTC.